This TCR beta chain was sequenced for a study of T cell changes during pregnancy in multiple sclerosis. The assay was immunoSEQ multiplex PCR, and TCRdb's table has in-frame clones only and misses some. Found here are about 43,000 clones, roughly 88% of them singletons; the top ten hold 4% to 6%. V gave up 0 bases and J gave up 3 bases; unmatched junction bases: 6. The CDR3 covers 15 residues. CDR1 and CDR2 from the germline V gene are GTSNPN and SVGIG (reference sequence). The sequences come from peripheral blood, collected in the second trimester of pregnancy. The receptor comes from a female donor in good health, enrolled as a control in a pregnancy study. This chain links TRBV30 with TRBJ2-7; TRBD1 matches at 9 bases. CDR3 nucleotides: TGTGCCTGGAGTGTATCAGGACAGGGGCTCTACGAGCAGTACTTC. Translated: CAWSVSGQGLYEQYF.